These 24 T cell receptor beta chains originate from one sample sequenced in a study of blood T cells in healthy people across ages. PCR was performed a second time for about 6 to 11 cycles using a sample-barcoded 5' primer and a J-beta primer mix. TCRdb analysed the 5' RACE reads with MiXCR anew, one entry per CDR3 protein. Of some 900,000 distinct CDR3 sequences listed, roughly 50% are singletons. Sequencing was carried out using blood. All receptors derive from a young man in good health.

This clonotype was seen only a few times. DNA for the CDR3: TGCAGCGTTGAAGCCGGACAGGGATACACTGTCTCGACTTACAATGAGCAGTTCTTC. It codes for CSVEAGQGYTVSTYNEQFF. The V call is TRBV29-1, the J call TRBJ2-1; 8 bases map to TRBD1. Germline trimming cut 1 base from V and 4 bases from J; bases unmatched to any gene: 18. Germline V lookup: CDR1 SQVTM, CDR2 ANQGSEA. The CDR3 sequence is 19 residues long.

This sequence joins TRBV28 and TRBJ2-3; perhaps TRBD1 as D (5 bases). Trimming took off 6 bases at V and 1 base at J, with 23 bases between the two ends. Germline V CDR1 and CDR2: MDHEN, SYDVKM. The CDR3 is made up of 18 amino acids. The CDR3 sequence: CASRYFLKTESRTDTQYF. The CDR3 DNA follows: TGTGCCAGCAGATACTTTCTAAAGACAGAAAGCCGCACAGATACGCAGTATTTT. Variable domain in full (rest from reference TRBV28 and TRBJ2-3): DVKVTQSSRYLVKRTGEKVFLECVQDMDHENMFWYRQDPGLGLRLIYFSYDVKMKEKGDIPEGYSVSREKKERFSLILESASTNQTSMYLCASRYFLKTESRTDTQYFGPGTRLTVL.

The rearrangement joins TRBV7-2 to TRBJ2-1, with D unresolved. V dropped 10 bases and J dropped 6 bases, with 10 bases sitting between them. This CDR3 has 11 residues. Germline CDR1 and CDR2: SGHTA and FQGNSA. The DNA for the CDR3 is TGTGCCACCGCCGTTCTCAATGAGCAGTTCTTC. Residues: CATAVLNEQFF.

The chain is built from TRBV27 and TRBJ2-3; 7 positions agree with TRBD2. Germline V gives CDR1 MNHEY, CDR2 SMNVEV (reference sequence). J lost 6 bases, V lost 3 bases, and 12 bases had no gene match. This CDR3 is built from 16 residues. This CDR3 reads CASSLGGWYNTDTQYF. DNA of the CDR3: TGTGCCAGCAGTTTGGGGGGGTGGTACAACACGGATACGCAGTATTTT.

This clonotype was found many times. The CDR3 reads CASSQGDSYGANVLTF. The CDR3 nucleotides are TGTGCCAGCAGCCAAGGTGACAGCTATGGGGCCAACGTCCTGACTTTC. The chain is built from TRBV3-1 and TRBJ2-6, with TRBD1 as a possible D gene (5 bases). The CDR3 spans 16 residues. V lost 1 base, J lost 3 bases, and 10 bases lay in between. CDR1 LGHDT and CDR2 YNNKEL come from the germline V gene (reference sequence).

J is TRBJ2-5 and V is TRBV18; D unresolved. Trimming pared 3 bases from V and 11 bases from J, leaving 10 bases between. The CDR3 length is 11 residues. The germline CDR1 and CDR2 sequences are KGHSH and LQKENI. The CDR3 loop is CASSPINEQYF. The CDR3, as DNA: TGTGCCAGCTCACCGATCAATGAGCAGTACTTC. Variable domain in full (rest from reference TRBV18 and TRBJ2-5): NAGVMQNPRHLVRRRGQEARLRCSPMKGHSHVYWYRQLPEEGLKFMVYLQKENIIDESGMPKERFSAEFPKEGPSILRIQQVVRGDSAAYFCASSPINEQYFGPGTRLLVL.

The chain uses TRBV24-1 and TRBJ2-7; either TRBD1 or TRBD2 may supply D (5 bases each). There are 16 residues in the CDR3. In germline, CDR1 is KGHDR, CDR2 SFDVKD. V was trimmed by 2 bases and J by 2 bases, leaving 15 bases between them. The DNA for the CDR3 is TGTGCCACCAGTGATTCCGAGAGGGGCCTCCCCTACGAGCAGTACTTC. Encoded protein: CATSDSERGLPYEQYF.

This chain uses TRBV4-1 with TRBJ1-1; 7 positions agree with TRBD1. This CDR3 is 17 amino acids long. Germline loops: CDR1 MGHRA, CDR2 YSYEKL. With V trimmed by 0 bases and J by 3 bases, 10 bases remained unmatched. CDR3 in amino acids: CASSQDFDRVKDTEAFF. Here the CDR3 DNA reads TGCGCCAGCAGCCAAGATTTCGACAGGGTGAAGGACACTGAAGCTTTCTTT.

The rearrangement joins TRBV4-1 to TRBJ2-7; 7 bases are shared with TRBD1. The CDR3 length is 14 residues. The V and J ends lost 6 bases and 4 bases, in that order; junction bases with no gene match: 9. Per the germline V gene, CDR1 is MGHRA and CDR2 is YSYEKL. CDR3 region: CASSPTGQLYEQYF. CDR3 bases: TGCGCCAGCAGTCCGACGGGACAGTTATACGAGCAGTACTTC.

This clonotype appeared a few times. V usage is TRBV5-1 and J usage is TRBJ2-1; D possibly corresponds to TRBD2 (6 bases). There are 16 residues in the CDR3. CDR1 is SGHRS, CDR2 YFSETQ, per germline. The ends were cut back, 0 bases at V and 4 bases at J, with 14 bases in the middle. The CDR3 is CASSLVVGREYNEQFF. The CDR3 nucleotides read TGCGCCAGCAGCTTGGTGGTGGGACGGGAGTACAATGAGCAGTTCTTC. Using reference TRBV5-1 and TRBJ2-1 for the parts outside the CDR3, the full variable domain is KAGVTQTPRYLIKTRGQQVTLSCSPISGHRSVSWYQQTPGQGLQFLFEYFSETQRNKGNFPGRFSGRQFSNSRSEMNVSTLELGDSALYLCASSLVVGREYNEQFFGPGTRLTVL.

This clonotype was seen a few times. The genes are TRBV20-1 and TRBJ2-3, with 10 bases fitting TRBD2. J was trimmed by 4 bases and V by 5 bases; bases with no gene match: 12. There are 16 residues in the CDR3. CDR1 is DFQATT and CDR2 is SNEGSKA in the germline V gene (reference sequence). CDR3 bases: TGCAGTGCTGAAGCCCTTGAGCGGGGGGGCCCAGATACGCAGTATTTT. It specifies CSAEALERGGPDTQYF.

Here the CDR3 DNA reads TGTGCCAGCAGCCGTAGTAAGAACACTGAAGCTTTCTTT. This encodes CASSRSKNTEAFF. This chain joins TRBV7-2 and TRBJ1-1; D gene ambiguous. In germline, CDR1 is SGHTA, CDR2 FQGNSA. This CDR3 contains 13 residues. V was cut by 5 bases and J by 1 base, with 8 bases left in between.

This clonotype was picked up a small number of times. This chain uses TRBV27 with TRBJ2-3; TRBD1 aligns across 9 bases. V trimming: 8 bases; J trimming: 5 bases; junction bases outside the gene matches: 2. The CDR3 totals 12 residues. In germline, CDR1 is MNHEY, CDR2 SMNVEV (reference sequence). CDR3 loop: CASGQGLDTQYF. CDR3 nucleotide sequence: TGTGCCAGCGGACAGGGGCTAGATACGCAGTATTTT.

The J gene is TRBJ2-3, the V gene TRBV28; D call uncertain. This CDR3 region has 15 residues. CDR1 and CDR2 from the germline V gene are MDHEN and SYDVKM. Trimming took 4 bases from V and 0 from J, leaving 11 bases between them. The CDR3 bases are TGTGCCAGCAGTTCTGCTACCCCTAGCACAGATACGCAGTATTTT. Residues: CASSSATPSTDTQYF.

The sample holds a few counts of this clonotype. This sequence joins TRBV5-1 and TRBJ2-7, with 11 nucleotides matching TRBD1. The trim removed 2 bases at V and 5 bases at J, leaving 6 bases unmatched. Germline lookup yields CDR1 SGHRS and CDR2 YFSETQ. The CDR3 covers 15 residues. CDR3 region: CASSFPGQGVHEQYF. The CDR3 bases are TGCGCCAGCAGCTTTCCGGGACAGGGGGTCCACGAGCAGTACTTC.

This rearrangement joins TRBV6-2 or TRBV6-3 to TRBJ2-1; TRBD2 matches 11 bases. With 2 bases clipped from V and 5 bases from J, the junction kept 14 bases outside the gene matches. In germline, CDR1 is MNHEY, CDR2 SVGEGT. The CDR3 covers 19 residues. The CDR3 region has the DNA TGTGCCAGCAGTTACAAGTTGGGTAGCGGGGGGGCGATCGACAATGAGCAGTTCTTC. Amino acids: CASSYKLGSGGAIDNEQFF.

V usage is TRBV20-1 and J usage is TRBJ2-7; 9 bases are a match to TRBD2. Judging by the DNA end, TRBJ2-5 fits better; the J call may be wrong. The CDR3 length is 15 residues. From germline, CDR1 is DFQATT and CDR2 SNEGSKA (reference sequence). DNA for the CDR3: TGCAGTGCTAGAGATCCTAGCGGGGTTTTAGAGACCCAGTACTTC. It is translated as CSARDPSGVLETQYF.

This clonotype has a handful of counts. The chain links TRBV20-1 to TRBJ1-5; possibly TRBD1 for D (6 bases). The CDR3 spans 13 residues. Germline V gives CDR1 DFQATT, CDR2 SNEGSKA (reference sequence). V shed 6 bases and J shed 5 bases, with 14 bases lying between them. The CDR3 coding sequence is TGCAGTGCCCGACCGGGGGGCTATCAGCCCCAGCATTTT. This translates into CSARPGGYQPQHF.

The chain carries TRBV7-8 and TRBJ2-5; TRBD2 agrees at 12 bases. Germline loops: CDR1 SGHVS, CDR2 FQNEAQ. Trimming cost V 5 bases and J 2 bases; bases outside gene matches: 6. The CDR3 spans 16 residues. The chain's CDR3 is CASSTSSGGDQETQYF. CDR3 coding DNA: TGTGCCAGCAGCACTTCTAGCGGGGGGGATCAAGAGACCCAGTACTTC.

The chain recombines TRBV5-1 with TRBJ2-7; no clear D gene. There are 14 residues in the CDR3. CDR1 and CDR2 from the germline V gene are SGHRS and YFSETQ. V was trimmed by 0 bases and J by 2 bases, leaving 9 bases between them. CDR3 sequence: CASSLEVGPYEQYF. CDR3 nucleotide sequence: TGCGCCAGCAGCTTGGAGGTGGGCCCCTACGAGCAGTACTTC.

This clonotype was observed at least ten times. The chain links TRBV29-1 to TRBJ2-7; 8 bases fit TRBD1. The V gene end was trimmed by 5 bases and the J gene end by 3 bases; junction bases not matched to a gene: 6. Germline assignment: CDR1 SQVTM and CDR2 ANQGSEA. The CDR3 is made up of 13 amino acids. CDR3 protein: CSVMTTGVYEQYF. The CDR3 nucleotides read TGCAGCGTTATGACGACAGGGGTCTACGAGCAGTACTTC.

V and J are TRBV20-1 and TRBJ1-1; D remains ambiguous. Trimming removed 0 bases from V and 4 bases from J, with 12 bases in between. The CDR3 sequence is 14 residues long. CDR1 DFQATT and CDR2 SNEGSKA come from the germline V gene (reference sequence). CDR3 nucleotide sequence: TGCAGTGCTAGAGAGGGTCGGCCGGGCACTGAAGCTTTCTTT. Protein: CSAREGRPGTEAFF.

Concerning this clonotype itself: One junction end disagrees with the germline gene, perhaps due to a read error. The chain combines TRBV12-3 or TRBV12-4 with TRBJ2-3; D is unclear. The CDR3 totals 13 residues. CDR3 region: CASNRLGTDAQYF. CDR3 nucleotides: TGTGCCAGCAACAGACTCGGCACAGATGCGCAGTATTTT.

This chain uses TRBV4-1 with TRBJ2-5; D is unclear. Trimming pared 1 base from V and 5 bases from J, leaving 8 bases between. The CDR3 has 13 amino acids. Germline assignment: CDR1 MGHRA and CDR2 YSYEKL. The CDR3, as DNA: TGCGCCAGCAGCCAAGTGAGGTTGGAGACCCAGTACTTC. Encoded protein: CASSQVRLETQYF.